Presented here are 17 T cell receptor beta chains from one specimen sequenced in a study of neoadjuvant anti-PD-1 for oral cavity cancer. Only in-frame clones appear in the TCRdb table, and some are missing; sequencing was by immunoSEQ multiplex PCR. The data hold 30,000 to 35,000 clones, with about 86% observed a single time. The material sequenced was PBMCs, taken before nivolumab (anti-PD-1) treatment. The source is a person between 40 and 80 years old with oral cavity squamous cell carcinoma.

This sequence joins TRBV4-2 and TRBJ2-7; 9 positions agree with TRBD1. Germline CDR1 and CDR2: LGHNA and YNFKEQ. V lost 4 bases to trimming and J lost 5 bases; unmatched junction nucleotides: 9. The CDR3 has 15 residues. The CDR3 loop is CASSRTGGAFNEQYF. CDR3 bases: TGTGCCAGCAGCCGAACAGGGGGCGCCTTCAACGAGCAGTACTTC.

The chain combines TRBV7-8 with TRBJ2-7; TRBD2 agrees at 7 bases. V shed 5 bases, J shed 0 bases, and the junction held 10 bases outside the gene matches. Looked up from germline, CDR1 is SGHVS and CDR2 is FQNEAQ. CDR3 length equals 16 residues. For the CDR3, the DNA is TGTGCCAGCAGCCCGGCTGGGCGGGGGTACTCCTACGAGCAGTACTTC. This translates into CASSPAGRGYSYEQYF.

This clone was detected a few times. The genes are TRBV5-1 and TRBJ1-5; D is ambiguous. CDR1 SGHRS and CDR2 YFSETQ come from the germline V gene. CDR3 length: 13 residues. V was shortened by 2 bases and J by 2 bases, with 5 bases between the two germline ends. CDR3 in amino acids: CASSFEGNQPQHF. The CDR3 DNA reads TGCGCCAGCAGCTTCGAGGGCAATCAGCCCCAGCATTTT.

The V gene is TRBV6-5, the J gene TRBJ2-7; TRBD1 agrees at 11 bases. Looked up from germline, CDR1 is MNHEY and CDR2 is SVGAGI. J was trimmed by 3 bases and V by 6 bases; bases with no gene match: 7. This CDR3 is 15 amino acids long. CDR3: CASRKPGTGGYEQYF. The CDR3 DNA reads TGTGCCAGCAGGAAGCCCGGGACAGGGGGCTACGAGCAGTACTTC.

The gene calls are TRBV7-2 and TRBJ2-7, with a tentative D call TRBD2 (6 bases). The V gene's germline CDR1 is SGHTA and CDR2 FQGNSA. This CDR3 is 15 amino acids long. The germline V and J ends were trimmed by 1 base and 2 bases, with 12 bases remaining between them. In nucleotides, the CDR3 is TGTGCCAGCAGCTTAGGGGCGGGGAACCCCTACGAGCAGTACTTC. The encoded protein is CASSLGAGNPYEQYF.

V and J are TRBV2 and TRBJ2-3, with TRBD2 identical over 7 bases. V was clipped by 6 bases and J by 3 bases; unmatched bases: 6. The CDR3 has 14 amino acids. CDR1 and CDR2 (germline): SNHLY, FYNNEI. The CDR3 protein is CASRGGTQTDTQYF. The CDR3 DNA follows: TGTGCCAGCAGGGGGGGGACCCAAACAGATACGCAGTATTTT. The full variable domain, in which reference TRBV2 and TRBJ2-3 provide the parts outside the CDR3, is EPEVTQTPSHQVTQMGQEVILRCVPISNHLYFYWYRQILGQKVEFLVSFYNNEISEKSEIFDDQFSVERPDGSNFTLKIRSTKLEDSAMYFCASRGGTQTDTQYFGPGTRLTVL.

The V gene is TRBV30, the J gene TRBJ2-7; D gene uncertain. Germline V gene lookup returns CDR1 GTSNPN and CDR2 SVGIG (reference sequence). The CDR3 has 13 residues. V gave up 5 bases and J gave up 0 bases, with 11 bases separating them. CDR3 coding DNA: TGTGCCTGGGCCCGGAGAGTCTCCTACGAGCAGTACTTC. Its translation: CAWARRVSYEQYF.

V is TRBV25-1 and J is TRBJ2-2; 9 bases are shared with TRBD1. CDR1 and CDR2 from the germline V gene are MGHDK and SYGVNS. V was pared by 8 bases and J by 7 bases, with 8 bases of the junction left unmatched. The CDR3 is made up of 14 amino acids. This CDR3 is CASADRGKGGELFF. DNA of the CDR3: TGTGCCAGCGCCGACAGGGGGAAGGGCGGGGAGCTGTTTTTT.

This chain joins TRBV7-5 and TRBJ2-3; the D call of TRBD2 is as the table states it, not checked on the DNA. TRBV7-5 has pseudogene status. CDR3 size: 15 residues. The CDR3 nucleotides read TGTGCCAGAAGCTTAGCGAGCGGGAACACAGATACGCAGTATTTT. Encoded protein: CARSLASGNTDTQYF.

J is TRBJ1-4 and V is TRBV7-9; tentative D call: TRBD1 (6 bases). V was clipped by 5 bases and J by 3 bases, with 10 bases between them. There are 14 residues in the CDR3. Per the germline V gene, CDR1 is SEHNR and CDR2 is FQNEAQ (reference sequence). Here the CDR3 reads CASSLDSSNEKLFF. The DNA for the CDR3 is TGTGCCAGCAGCCTGGACAGCTCTAATGAAAAACTGTTTTTT. Supplemented by reference TRBV7-9 and TRBJ1-4, the full variable domain reads DTGVSQNPRHKITKRGQNVTFRCDPISEHNRLYWYRQTLGQGPEFLTYFQNEAQLEKSRLLSDRFSAERPKGSFSTLEIQRTEQGDSAMYLCASSLDSSNEKLFFGSGTQLSVL.

This clone appeared a single time. The V gene is TRBV28, the J gene TRBJ1-1; TRBD1 might be the D (6 bases). V was pared by 2 bases and J by 0 bases, with 7 bases between. The CDR3 covers 14 residues. Looked up from germline, CDR1 is MDHEN and CDR2 is SYDVKM. In DNA form, the CDR3 reads TGTGCCAGCAGTTTAGCAGGGGTGAACACTGAAGCTTTCTTT. Translated, it gives CASSLAGVNTEAFF.

V usage is TRBV5-8 and J usage is TRBJ1-5, with TRBD1 as a possible D gene (6 bases). The CDR3 covers 14 residues. Trimming removed 4 bases from V and 3 bases from J, with 11 bases in between. Germline V gene sequence: CDR1 SGHTS, CDR2 YDEGEE. The CDR3 coding sequence is TGTGCCAGCAGCATCCAGGGGCTCAATCAGCCCCAGCATTTT. Translation gives CASSIQGLNQPQHF.

The chain uses TRBV11-2 and TRBJ2-2; D is unresolved. Trimming took off 5 bases at V and 9 bases at J, with 7 bases between the two ends. The germline V gene has CDR1 SGHAT and CDR2 FQNNGV. The CDR3 consists of 11 residues. CDR3 coding DNA: TGTGCCAGCAGCCAAGGGAGGGAGCTGTTTTTT. Translating gives CASSQGRELFF.

The chain has TRBV7-9 and TRBJ2-1; TRBD2 matches at 7 bases. Germline assignment: CDR1 SEHNR and CDR2 FQNEAQ (reference sequence). V gave up 6 bases and J gave up 0 bases; unmatched junction bases: 8. CDR3 length: 16 amino acids. The CDR3 nucleotides read TGTGCCAGCAGGCCGATGGGGGGGAGCTCCTACAATGAGCAGTTCTTC. Residues: CASRPMGGSSYNEQFF.

V usage is TRBV5-4 and J usage is TRBJ2-5; 9 bases are a match to TRBD1. Trimming cost V 0 bases and J 2 bases; bases outside gene matches: 5. The CDR3 has 16 residues. Germline lookup yields CDR1 SGHNT and CDR2 YYREEE (reference sequence). CDR3 loop: CASSLGGTGKQETQYF. DNA for the CDR3: TGTGCCAGCAGCTTGGGAGGGACAGGGAAACAAGAGACCCAGTACTTC.

This clone was detected only once. The V call is TRBV6-6, the J call TRBJ2-3; D not resolved. Trimming pared 4 bases from V and 0 bases from J, leaving 14 bases between. Germline CDR1 reads MNHNY; CDR2 reads SVGAGI (reference sequence). The CDR3 is 16 residues long. In DNA, the CDR3 is TGTGCCAGCAGTTCCTTTCTGGCGCGGAGCACAGATACGCAGTATTTT. Encoded protein: CASSSFLARSTDTQYF.

The chain joins TRBV15 to TRBJ1-1, with 8 bases identical to TRBD1. This CDR3 has 16 amino acids. The V gene end was trimmed by 3 bases and the J gene end by 4 bases; junction bases not matched to a gene: 10. The V gene's germline CDR1 is LNHNV and CDR2 YYDKDF (reference sequence). The CDR3 nucleotides read TGTGCCACCAGCAGGGGGACAGGCCGGGGGTCCACTGAAGCTTTCTTT. It encodes CATSRGTGRGSTEAFF.